This record looks at one T cell receptor beta chain sequence and its context. In the original processing: Researchers report that nucleated cell counts were estimated from reference gene primer amplification. Measured with immunoSEQ multiplex PCR; TCRdb has only the in-frame clones, and not every one. V and J calls and clone size are copied from that table; D and trimming were computed from the DNA. The sample has under 100,000 clones; over 75% are singletons. The entry originates in a study of blood T cell repertoires in COVID-19. Germline CDR1 and CDR2: DFQATT and SNEGSKA (reference sequence). CDR3 length: 13 amino acids. V lost 3 bases and J lost 3, with 9 bases in between.

The source is a human donor in a cohort sampled during active COVID-19. The rearrangement links TRBV20-1 to TRBJ1-3; D gene uncertain. The sequencing input was peripheral blood. CDR3 nucleotides: TGCAGTGCTAGTCGCACGGGTGGAAACACCATATATTTT. The encoded protein is CSASRTGGNTIYF.